This TCR beta chain was found in a study of blood T cell repertoires in COVID-19. Turning to the study itself: T cells, B-cell-depleted T cells, or PBMCs supplied cDNA or gDNA.

In the source study's methods: Reference gene primer amplification gave estimated nucleated cell counts. Repertoires were generated with immunoSEQ multiplex PCR, while TCRdb's copy carries only in-frame clones and drops some. The DNA gave D and trimming, while V, J and clone size come from that table. The table records 250,000 to 300,000 clones, about four fifths of them present only once. The CDR3 runs 15 residues. The ends were cut back, 1 base at V and 3 bases at J, with 13 bases in the middle. Germline-derived CDR1 and CDR2 are LGHNA and YSLEER. The material sequenced was peripheral blood. This receptor was identified in a woman younger than 35 with acute or convalescent COVID-19. The chain couples TRBV4-3 to TRBJ2-7; D is unresolved. The CDR3 protein is CASSQGAQPGYEQYF. CDR3 DNA sequence: TGCGCCAGCAGCCAAGGTGCACAGCCAGGCTACGAGCAGTACTTC.